This is a list of T cell receptor beta chains from one sample in a study of naive and memory T cell subsets. TCRdb processed the UMI-ligation and nested PCR reads anew with MiXCR; each CDR3 protein has one entry. Counted here are approximately 150,000 distinct CDR3 sequences, roughly 20% occurring once; the ten biggest clones make up around 0.097%. The sample comprised naive CD4+ T cells from blood. The receptors shown here come from a human donor in good health. CDR3s include the opening cysteine and the closing phenylalanine or tryptophan.

TRBJ2-1 | TRBV29-1 | CSVEGLAQSYNEQFF
TRBJ2-1 | TRBV6-2/TRBV6-3 | CASSSWLAGGNEQFF
TRBJ2-2 | TRBV7-6 | CASSFGLVNTGELFF
TRBJ2-3 | TRBV20-1 | CSAVLTSGRLADTQYF
TRBJ2-1 | TRBV7-2 | CASSLTAGGTEQFF
TRBJ1-1 | TRBV4-2 | CASSQEWRTPNTEAFF
TRBJ2-2 | TRBV12-3/TRBV12-4 | CASSPRGGELFF
TRBJ1-1 | TRBV29-1 | CSVARSEAFF
TRBJ2-7 | TRBV6-1 | CASSRPRTGPGYEQYF
TRBJ1-5 | TRBV29-1 | CSVESRQRNQPQHF
TRBJ2-3 | TRBV5-5 | CASSPRLLQDTQYF
TRBJ2-4 | TRBV3-1 | CASSRGTGSIQYF
TRBJ2-1 | TRBV20-1 | CSARGIHNEQFF
TRBJ2-3 | TRBV29-1 | CSVGGLLRDTQYF
TRBJ2-3 | TRBV27 | CASSSIGGPSTDTQYF
TRBJ2-1 | TRBV19 | CASKVGRDPYNEQFF
TRBJ2-7 | TRBV29-1 | CSVEEGGEQYF
TRBJ2-7 | TRBV3-1 | CASSLLAGLAGGGEQYF
TRBJ2-2 | TRBV20-1 | CSARDAGMGTGELFF
TRBJ2-5 | TRBV5-6 | CASSLAKSTQYF
TRBJ2-1 | TRBV6-6 | CASSYTGLGGNEQFF
TRBJ1-1 | TRBV19 | CASSTWGDTEAFF
TRBJ1-2 | TRBV29-1 | CSVRDSYGYTF
TRBJ2-1 | TRBV2 | CASIPAGSYNEQFF
TRBJ2-7 | TRBV29-1 | CSVALLLAVSYEQYF
TRBJ2-3 | TRBV20-1 | CSVRGPADTQYF
TRBJ2-3 | TRBV6-2/TRBV6-3 | CASSWSGSPTDTQYF
TRBJ1-1 | TRBV18 | CASSPRDTDAGKAFF
TRBJ2-3 | TRBV12-3/TRBV12-4 | CASSLRQVGSTDTQYF
TRBJ1-1 | TRBV29-1 | CSGRVLNTEAFF
TRBJ1-5 | TRBV7-9 | CASSPTGNQPQHF
TRBJ2-3 | TRBV25-1 | CASSEPRTQYF
TRBJ2-3 | TRBV5-1 | CASSLNPGTRVPLADTQYF
TRBJ1-1 | TRBV28 | CASSLPGFTEAFF
TRBJ2-7 | TRBV20-1 | CSAGGKSSYEQYF